What follows are 6 T cell receptor beta chains derived from one specimen sequenced in a study of identical twins. TCRdb reanalysed the 5' RACE reads using MiXCR and keeps one entry per CDR3 protein. The sample includes roughly 540,000 distinct CDR3 sequences, around 20% of them seen just once. The data also belong to a second study, concerning T cells expressing NK-cell markers.

The material sequenced was CD4+ T cells sorted from blood. Receptors were obtained from a woman under 30 in good health.

This chain uses TRBV12-3 or TRBV12-4 with TRBJ2-2, with 7 bases aligning to TRBD1. This CDR3 is 16 amino acids long. The V and J ends lost 6 bases and 8 bases, in that order; junction bases with no gene match: 15. DNA for the CDR3: TGTGCCAGCAGCCAGGGACAGACTTCTTTACCAGGGGAGCTGTTTTTT. Translated, it gives CASSQGQTSLPGELFF.

The V and J genes are TRBV29-1 and TRBJ1-2; D is perhaps TRBD1 (5 bases). CDR1 is SQVTM and CDR2 is ANQGSEA in the germline V gene. V gave up 1 base and J gave up 4 bases, with 13 bases separating them. The CDR3 sequence is 14 residues long. The CDR3 loop reads CSVEGKGPSYGYTF. The CDR3 DNA reads as TGCAGCGTTGAAGGGAAGGGGCCCTCCTATGGCTACACCTTC.

This clonotype was detected a few times. This chain joins TRBV4-1 and TRBJ2-4, with 8 nucleotides matching TRBD1. Losses at the gene ends were 4 bases for V and 5 bases for J; bases not matched to a gene: 4. Germline values: CDR1 MGHRA, CDR2 YSYEKL. The CDR3 covers 14 residues. CDR3 protein: CASSRGQGENIQYF. The CDR3 DNA follows: TGCGCCAGCAGCCGCGGACAGGGTGAAAACATTCAGTACTTC.

This chain joins TRBV6-4 and TRBJ2-1; no firm D call. The germline V gene encodes CDR1 MRHNA and CDR2 SNTAGT. This CDR3 spans 16 amino acids. V lost 6 bases and J 5 bases, leaving 20 bases between the germline ends. In DNA, the CDR3 is TGTGCCAGCAGCGACCAGAGCGTGGGGAAAAACAATGAGCAGTTCTTC. Translated: CASSDQSVGKNNEQFF.

The chain joins TRBV5-1 to TRBJ2-2; 8 bases match TRBD1. This CDR3 comprises 14 residues. Germline CDR1 and CDR2: SGHRS and YFSETQ. J gave up 7 bases and V 5 bases, and 7 bases lay outside the gene matches. CDR3: CASSRTGLGGELFF. DNA for the CDR3: TGCGCCAGCAGTCGGACAGGGTTAGGCGGGGAGCTGTTTTTT. Filled out from reference TRBV5-1 and TRBJ2-2, the complete variable domain reads KAGVTQTPRYLIKTRGQQVTLSCSPISGHRSVSWYQQTPGQGLQFLFEYFSETQRNKGNFPGRFSGRQFSNSRSEMNVSTLELGDSALYLCASSRTGLGGELFFGEGSRLTVL.

In its sample, this clonotype was seen a few times. V gene TRBV6-5 combines with J gene TRBJ2-2, with D possibly being TRBD1 (5 bases). V was clipped by 0 bases and J by 7 bases, with 9 bases between them. In germline, CDR1 is MNHEY, CDR2 SVGAGI. There are 14 residues in the CDR3. CDR3 residues: CASSYSGTGGELFF. In DNA form, the CDR3 reads TGTGCCAGCAGTTACTCGGGCACAGGCGGGGAGCTGTTTTTT.